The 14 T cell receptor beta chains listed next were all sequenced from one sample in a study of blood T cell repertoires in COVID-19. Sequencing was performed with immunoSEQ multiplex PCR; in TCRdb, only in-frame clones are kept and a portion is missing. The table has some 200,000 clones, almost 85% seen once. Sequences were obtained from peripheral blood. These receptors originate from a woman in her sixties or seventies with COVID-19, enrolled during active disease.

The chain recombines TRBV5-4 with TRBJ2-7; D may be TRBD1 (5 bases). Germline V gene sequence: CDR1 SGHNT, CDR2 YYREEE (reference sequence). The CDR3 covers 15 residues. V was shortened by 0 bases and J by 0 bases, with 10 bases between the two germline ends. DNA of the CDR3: TGTGCCAGCAGCTTGGACAGGTCAAGCTCCTACGAGCAGTACTTC. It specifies CASSLDRSSSYEQYF.

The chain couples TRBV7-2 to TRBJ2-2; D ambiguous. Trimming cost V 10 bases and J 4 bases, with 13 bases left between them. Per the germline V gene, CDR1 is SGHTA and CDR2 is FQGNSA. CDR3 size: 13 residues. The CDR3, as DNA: TGTGCCACCCAAGCTTCCGTCACCGGGGAGCTGTTTTTT. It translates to CATQASVTGELFF.

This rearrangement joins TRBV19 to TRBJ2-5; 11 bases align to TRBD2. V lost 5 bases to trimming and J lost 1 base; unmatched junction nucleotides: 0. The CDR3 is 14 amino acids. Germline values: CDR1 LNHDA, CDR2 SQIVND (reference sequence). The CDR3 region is CASSLAGGQETQYF. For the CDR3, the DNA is TGTGCCAGTAGTCTAGCGGGGGGCCAAGAGACCCAGTACTTC.

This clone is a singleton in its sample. The CDR3 coding sequence is TGTGCCAGTAGGCGGAAAGTCCTTAACTCTGGAAACACCATATATTTT. It is translated as CASRRKVLNSGNTIYF. The chain combines TRBV19 with TRBJ1-3; D gene unclear. CDR1 is LNHDA, CDR2 SQIVND, per germline (reference sequence). V was clipped by 6 bases and J by 0 bases, with 15 bases between them. This CDR3 is built from 16 residues.

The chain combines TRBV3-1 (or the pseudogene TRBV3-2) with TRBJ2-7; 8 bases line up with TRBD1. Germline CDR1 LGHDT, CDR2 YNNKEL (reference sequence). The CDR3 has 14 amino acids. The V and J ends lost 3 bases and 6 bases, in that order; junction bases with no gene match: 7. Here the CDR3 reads CASSQGTGGGEQYF. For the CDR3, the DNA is TGTGCCAGCAGCCAGGGGACAGGCGGTGGCGAGCAGTACTTC.

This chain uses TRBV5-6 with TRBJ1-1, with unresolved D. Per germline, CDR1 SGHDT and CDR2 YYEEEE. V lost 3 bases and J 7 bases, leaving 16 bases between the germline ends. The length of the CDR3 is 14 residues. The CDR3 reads CASSSQPWSREAFF. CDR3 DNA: TGTGCCAGCAGCTCCCAACCATGGAGTCGTGAAGCTTTCTTT. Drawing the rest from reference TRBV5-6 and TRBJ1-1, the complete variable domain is DAGVTQSPTHLIKTRGQQVTLRCSPKSGHDTVSWYQQALGQGPQFIFQYYEEEERQRGNFPDRFSGHQFPNYSSELNVNALLLGDSALYLCASSSQPWSREAFFGQGTRLTVV.

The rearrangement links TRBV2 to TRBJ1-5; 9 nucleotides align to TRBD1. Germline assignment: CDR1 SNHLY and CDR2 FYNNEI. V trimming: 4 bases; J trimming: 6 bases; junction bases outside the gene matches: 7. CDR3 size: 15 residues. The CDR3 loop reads CASSGPGTGFQPQHF. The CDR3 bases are TGTGCCAGCAGTGGTCCAGGGACAGGGTTTCAGCCCCAGCATTTT.

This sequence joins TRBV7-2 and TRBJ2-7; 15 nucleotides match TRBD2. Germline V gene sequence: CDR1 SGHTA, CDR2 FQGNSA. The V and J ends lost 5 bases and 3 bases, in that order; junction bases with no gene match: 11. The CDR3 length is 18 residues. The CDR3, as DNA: TGTGCCAGCAGCCCAAGGACTAGCGGGGGGGTGGAGTTCTACGAGCAGTACTTC. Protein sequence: CASSPRTSGGVEFYEQYF.

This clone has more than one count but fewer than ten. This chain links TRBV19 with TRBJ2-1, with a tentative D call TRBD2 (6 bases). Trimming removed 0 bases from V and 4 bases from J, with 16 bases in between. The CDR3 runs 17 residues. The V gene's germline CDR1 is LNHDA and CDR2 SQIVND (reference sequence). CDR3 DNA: TGTGCCAGTAGTATAGATCGGGGCGGGACGGGGTACAATGAGCAGTTCTTC. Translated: CASSIDRGGTGYNEQFF.

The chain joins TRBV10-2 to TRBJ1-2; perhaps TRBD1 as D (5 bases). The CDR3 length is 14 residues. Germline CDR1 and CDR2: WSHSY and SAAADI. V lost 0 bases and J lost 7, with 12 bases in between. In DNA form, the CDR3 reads TGCGCCAGCAGTGAGTCGGGCCAGGGCGGTGGCTACACCTTC. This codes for CASSESGQGGGYTF.

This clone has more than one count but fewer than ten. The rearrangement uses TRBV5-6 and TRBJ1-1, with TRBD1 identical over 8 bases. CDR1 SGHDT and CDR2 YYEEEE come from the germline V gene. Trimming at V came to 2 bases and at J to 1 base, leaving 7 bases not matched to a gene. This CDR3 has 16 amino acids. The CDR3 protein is CASSFVRGHRNTEAFF. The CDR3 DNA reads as TGTGCCAGCAGCTTCGTCAGGGGGCACAGGAACACTGAAGCTTTCTTT.

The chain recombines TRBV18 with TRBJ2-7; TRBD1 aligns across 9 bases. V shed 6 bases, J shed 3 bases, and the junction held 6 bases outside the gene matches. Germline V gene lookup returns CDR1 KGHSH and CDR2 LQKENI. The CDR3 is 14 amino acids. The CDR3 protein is CASSPDRGGYEQYF. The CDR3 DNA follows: TGTGCCAGCTCCCCGGACAGGGGAGGCTACGAGCAGTACTTC.

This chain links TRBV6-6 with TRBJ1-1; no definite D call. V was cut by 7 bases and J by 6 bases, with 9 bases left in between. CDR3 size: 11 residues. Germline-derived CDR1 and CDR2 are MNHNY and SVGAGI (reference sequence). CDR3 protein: CASTLLSEAFF. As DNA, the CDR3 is TGTGCCAGCACCCTCTTATCTGAAGCTTTCTTT.

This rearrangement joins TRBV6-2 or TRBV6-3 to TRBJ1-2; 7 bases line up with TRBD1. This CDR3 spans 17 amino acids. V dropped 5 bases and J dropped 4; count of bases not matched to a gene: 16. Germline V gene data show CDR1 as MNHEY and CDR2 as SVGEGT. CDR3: CASSAQGADRRAYGYTF. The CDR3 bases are TGTGCCAGCAGTGCTCAGGGAGCGGACAGGAGGGCCTATGGCTACACCTTC.